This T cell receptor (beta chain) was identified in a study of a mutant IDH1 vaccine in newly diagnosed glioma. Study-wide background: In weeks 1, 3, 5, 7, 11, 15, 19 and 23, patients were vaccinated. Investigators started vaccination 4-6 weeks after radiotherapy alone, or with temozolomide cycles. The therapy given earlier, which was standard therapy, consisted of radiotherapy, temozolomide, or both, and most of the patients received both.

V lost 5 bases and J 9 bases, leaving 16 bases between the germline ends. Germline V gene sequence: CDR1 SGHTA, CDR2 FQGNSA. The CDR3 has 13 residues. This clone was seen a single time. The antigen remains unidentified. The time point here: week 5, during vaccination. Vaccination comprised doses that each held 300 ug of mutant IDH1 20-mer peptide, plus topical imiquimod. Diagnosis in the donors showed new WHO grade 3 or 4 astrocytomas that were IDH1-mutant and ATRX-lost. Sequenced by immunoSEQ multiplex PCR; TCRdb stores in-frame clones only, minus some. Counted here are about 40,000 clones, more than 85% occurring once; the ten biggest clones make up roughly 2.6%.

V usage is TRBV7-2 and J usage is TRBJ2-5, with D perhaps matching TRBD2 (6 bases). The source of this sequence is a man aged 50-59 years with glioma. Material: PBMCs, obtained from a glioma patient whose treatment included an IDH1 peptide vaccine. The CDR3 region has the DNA TGTGCCAGCAGCCCTCTGGAGGGCCAGGCCCAGTACTTC. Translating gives CASSPLEGQAQYF.